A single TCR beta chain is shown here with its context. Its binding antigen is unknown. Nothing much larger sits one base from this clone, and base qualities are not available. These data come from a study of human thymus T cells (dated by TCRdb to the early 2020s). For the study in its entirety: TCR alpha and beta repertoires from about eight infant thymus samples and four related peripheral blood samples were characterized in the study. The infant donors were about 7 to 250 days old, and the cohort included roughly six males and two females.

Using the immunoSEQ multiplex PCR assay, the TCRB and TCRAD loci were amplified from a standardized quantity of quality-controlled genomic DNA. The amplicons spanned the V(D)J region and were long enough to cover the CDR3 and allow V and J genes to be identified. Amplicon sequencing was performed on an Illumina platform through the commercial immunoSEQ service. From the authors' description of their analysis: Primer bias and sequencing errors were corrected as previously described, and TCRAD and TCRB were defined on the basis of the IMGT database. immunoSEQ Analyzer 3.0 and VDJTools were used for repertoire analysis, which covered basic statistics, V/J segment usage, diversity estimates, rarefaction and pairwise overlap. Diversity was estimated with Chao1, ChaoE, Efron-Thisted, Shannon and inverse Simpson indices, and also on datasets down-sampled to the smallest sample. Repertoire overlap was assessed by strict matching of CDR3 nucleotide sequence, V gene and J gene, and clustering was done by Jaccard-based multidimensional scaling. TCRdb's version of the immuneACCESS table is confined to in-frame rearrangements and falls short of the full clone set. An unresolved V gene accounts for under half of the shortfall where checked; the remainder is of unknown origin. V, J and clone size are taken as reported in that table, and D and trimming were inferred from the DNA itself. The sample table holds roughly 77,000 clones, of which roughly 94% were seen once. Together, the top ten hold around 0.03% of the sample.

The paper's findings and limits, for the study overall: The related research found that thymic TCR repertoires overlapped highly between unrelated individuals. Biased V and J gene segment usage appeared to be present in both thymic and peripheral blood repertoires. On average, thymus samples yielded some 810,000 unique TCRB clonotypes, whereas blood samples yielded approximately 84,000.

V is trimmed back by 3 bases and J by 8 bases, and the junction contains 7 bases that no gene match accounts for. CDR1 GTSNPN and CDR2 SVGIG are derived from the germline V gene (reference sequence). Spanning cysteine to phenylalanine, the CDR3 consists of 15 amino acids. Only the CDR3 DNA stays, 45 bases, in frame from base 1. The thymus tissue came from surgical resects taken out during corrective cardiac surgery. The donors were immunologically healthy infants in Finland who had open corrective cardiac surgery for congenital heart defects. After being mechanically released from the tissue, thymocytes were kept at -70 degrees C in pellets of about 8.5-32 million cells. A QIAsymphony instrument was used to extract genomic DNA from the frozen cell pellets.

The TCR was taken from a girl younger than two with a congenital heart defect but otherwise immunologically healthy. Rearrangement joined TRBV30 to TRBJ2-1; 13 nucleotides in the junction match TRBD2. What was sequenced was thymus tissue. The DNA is TGTGCCTGGAGGCCAACTAGCGGGAGGGTCGATGAGCAGTTCTTC. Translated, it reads CAWRPTSGRVDEQFF.